Below, 20 T cell receptor beta chains from the same sample are listed, as sequenced in a study of T cells in Graves' hyperthyroidism and ophthalmopathy. Researchers amplified the TCR beta CDR3 regions from RNA transcripts. First-round RT-PCR of the TCR CDR3 relied on the HTBI primer set. TCRdb reprocessed the multiplex PCR reads via MiXCR and lists one record per CDR3 protein. Of fewer than 450,000 distinct CDR3 sequences in the sample, about a sixth are singletons; the top ten hold 30% to 35%. The specimen was blood. The receptor source for this set is a woman aged 25 to 39 with Graves' hyperthyroidism that later progressed to Graves' ophthalmopathy.

Many counts were recorded for this clonotype. V and J are TRBV29-1 and TRBJ2-6; D is undetermined. V dropped 6 bases and J dropped 2 bases, with 5 bases sitting between them. The CDR3 covers 12 residues. Germline CDR1 and CDR2: SQVTM and ANQGSEA. The chain's CDR3 is CSVVTGANVLTF. As DNA, the CDR3 is TGCAGCGTAGTAACTGGGGCCAACGTCCTGACTTTC.

V gene TRBV9 combines with J gene TRBJ2-6; no firm D call. Germline CDR1 is SGDLS and CDR2 is YYNGEE. V lost 5 bases and J 1 base, leaving 10 bases between the germline ends. This CDR3 spans 15 amino acids. The CDR3, as DNA: TGTGCCAGCAGGGAGAGGTTGTCTGGGGCCAACGTCCTGACTTTC. As protein: CASRERLSGANVLTF.

There are many counts of this clonotype. The J gene is TRBJ2-1, the V gene TRBV11-1, with 12 bases fitting TRBD2. Germline V gene data show CDR1 as SGHAT and CDR2 as FQDESV (reference sequence). The CDR3 covers 15 residues. V lost 1 base to trimming and J lost 6 bases; unmatched junction nucleotides: 1. In nucleotides, the CDR3 is TGTGCCAGCAGCTTAGGACTAGCGGGAGTCAATGAGCAGTTCTTC. The encoded protein is CASSLGLAGVNEQFF.

This clonotype has at least ten counts. This chain joins TRBV5-1 and TRBJ1-1, with D tentatively TRBD1 (5 bases). Trimming removed 0 bases from V and 1 base from J, with 7 bases in between. This CDR3 region has 14 residues. Germline V lookup: CDR1 SGHRS, CDR2 YFSETQ. The CDR3 loop reads CASSLGQSNTEAFF. The CDR3 coding sequence is TGCGCCAGCAGCTTGGGACAGTCGAACACTGAAGCTTTCTTT.

This clonotype was picked up many times. This rearrangement joins TRBV5-1 to TRBJ1-4; no reliable D call. This CDR3 has 17 residues. With 2 bases removed from V and 0 bases from J, the gap between germline ends came to 14 bases. Germline loops: CDR1 SGHRS, CDR2 YFSETQ. CDR3 protein: CASSFNPPVSTNEKLFF. The DNA for the CDR3 is TGCGCCAGCAGCTTTAACCCGCCGGTCTCAACTAATGAAAAACTGTTTTTT.

This clonotype was counted ten times or more. The chain recombines TRBV11-2 with TRBJ2-3; 12 nucleotides match TRBD2. Looked up from germline, CDR1 is SGHAT and CDR2 is FQNNGV. The CDR3 has 20 residues. J was trimmed by 3 bases and V by 2 bases; bases with no gene match: 15. CDR3 sequence: CASSLTLPSGGVGRTDTQYF. CDR3 in DNA: TGTGCCAGCAGCTTAACCCTCCCTAGCGGGGGGGTGGGGCGGACAGATACGCAGTATTTT.

Ten or more counts support this clonotype. CDR3 region: CAISSEYNGTGHEKLFF. CDR3 nucleotides: TGTGCCATCAGTTCCGAGTATAACGGGACAGGACATGAAAAACTGTTTTTT. This chain connects TRBV10-3 to TRBJ1-4, with 8 positions matching TRBD1. The CDR3 extends over 17 amino acids. In germline, CDR1 is ENHRY, CDR2 SYGVKD. V lost 5 bases to trimming and J lost 6 bases; unmatched junction nucleotides: 14.

The chain employs TRBV9 and TRBJ1-1; D uncertain. The CDR3 totals 13 residues. Per germline, CDR1 SGDLS and CDR2 YYNGEE. V lost 1 base and J lost 3, with 7 bases in between. The DNA for the CDR3 is TGTGCCAGCAGCGTATCGGATTACACTGAAGCTTTCTTT. Translation gives CASSVSDYTEAFF.

The CDR3 reads CAINGDVVNEQFF. DNA of the CDR3: TGTGCCATCAATGGGGACGTCGTCAATGAGCAGTTCTTC. The rearrangement links TRBV10-3 to TRBJ2-1, with D possibly being TRBD1 or TRBD2 (5 bases each). V shed 7 bases and J shed 6 bases, with 13 bases lying between them. From germline, CDR1 is ENHRY and CDR2 SYGVKD. CDR3 size: 13 residues.

This clonotype was detected ten times or more. The rearrangement joins TRBV4-1 to TRBJ2-5; D is perhaps TRBD2 (5 bases). The CDR3 is 13 amino acids. V was shortened by 1 base and J by 5 bases, with 8 bases between the two germline ends. Germline V gene data show CDR1 as MGHRA and CDR2 as YSYEKL. In nucleotides, the CDR3 is TGCGCCAGCAGCCAAGGACTACAGGAGACCCAGTACTTC. This encodes CASSQGLQETQYF.

This clonotype was detected ten times or more. This sequence joins TRBV25-1 and TRBJ1-2; D unclear. This CDR3 region has 14 residues. Germline values: CDR1 MGHDK, CDR2 SYGVNS. Trimming shortened V by 2 bases and J by 3 bases, and 10 bases separated the two germline ends. The CDR3 protein is CASSEHTAYYGYTF. CDR3 DNA: TGTGCCAGCAGTGAACATACAGCCTACTATGGCTACACCTTC.

This clonotype is a singleton in its sample. The chain combines TRBV10-1 with TRBJ2-3, with D perhaps TRBD1 (6 bases). The germline V gene has CDR1 WNHNN and CDR2 SYGVQD (reference sequence). The CDR3 consists of 13 residues. Deletions cut 0 bases from V and 5 bases from J, with 6 bases between. As DNA, the CDR3 is TGCGCCAGCAGTGAGTCGGGACAAGATACGCAGTATTTT. It is translated as CASSESGQDTQYF.

This clonotype has ten or more counts. The chain employs TRBV6-5 and TRBJ1-1; D is unresolved. The V end lost 0 bases, the J end lost 0 bases, and 17 bases lay between the germline ends. The CDR3 is 18 amino acids. The V gene's germline CDR1 is MNHEY and CDR2 SVGAGI. The CDR3 region is CASSYSIVGSRVNTEAFF. In DNA, the CDR3 is TGTGCCAGCAGTTACTCGATAGTAGGGTCCCGTGTGAACACTGAAGCTTTCTTT.

This clonotype has just a few counts. The chain links TRBV7-9 to TRBJ2-7, with 11 bases aligning to TRBD1. The CDR3 has 14 amino acids. With V trimmed by 5 bases and J by 6 bases, 6 bases remained unmatched. CDR1 and CDR2 from the germline V gene are SEHNR and FQNEAQ (reference sequence). The CDR3: CASSGSGTGGEQYF. DNA for the CDR3: TGTGCCAGCAGCGGCTCCGGGACAGGGGGCGAGCAGTACTTC.

This clonotype was seen repeatedly, ten times or more. The chain carries TRBV6-1 and TRBJ2-2; D gene ambiguous. V was shortened by 6 bases and J by 1 base, with 12 bases between the two germline ends. The CDR3 extends over 15 amino acids. Germline V lookup: CDR1 MNHNS, CDR2 SASEGT. The CDR3 sequence: CASRIRAGNTGELFF. The CDR3 coding sequence is TGTGCCAGCAGAATACGGGCAGGGAACACCGGGGAGCTGTTTTTT.

The sample holds many counts of this clonotype. J is TRBJ2-3 and V is TRBV25-1; D may be TRBD2 (6 bases). This CDR3 has 21 residues. Trimming stripped 0 bases from V and 0 bases from J, with 25 bases between. Germline V gene sequence: CDR1 MGHDK, CDR2 SYGVNS. This chain's CDR3 is CASSEYRGLWDSKNSTDTQYF. In nucleotides, the CDR3 is TGTGCCAGCAGTGAATATAGAGGGCTATGGGACTCGAAAAATAGCACAGATACGCAGTATTTT. The variable domain in full, completed from reference TRBV25-1 and TRBJ2-3, reads EADIYQTPRYLVIGTGKKITLECSQTMGHDKMYWYQQDPGMELHLIHYSYGVNSTEKGDLSSESTVSRIRTEHFPLTLESARPSHTSQYLCASSEYRGLWDSKNSTDTQYFGPGTRLTVL.

This clonotype was seen ten or more times. This rearrangement joins TRBV18 to TRBJ2-2; 11 bases fit TRBD1. Germline CDR1 reads KGHSH; CDR2 reads LQKENI. Trimming cost V 6 bases and J 4 bases; bases outside gene matches: 7. This CDR3 is built from 16 residues. CDR3 bases: TGTGCCAGCTCCCTGGACAGGGGGCGGATCACCGGGGAGCTGTTTTTT. Translating gives CASSLDRGRITGELFF. The full variable domain, completed using reference TRBV18 and TRBJ2-2, is NAGVMQNPRHLVRRRGQEARLRCSPMKGHSHVYWYRQLPEEGLKFMVYLQKENIIDESGMPKERFSAEFPKEGPSILRIQQVVRGDSAAYFCASSLDRGRITGELFFGEGSRLTVL.

Of note for this clonotype: This clone may be a read error of a much larger clone one base away. The chain joins TRBV6-1 to TRBJ1-1, with D uncertain. This CDR3 region has 13 residues. Germline V gene data show CDR1 as MNHNS and CDR2 as SASEGT. The CDR3 coding sequence is TGTGCCAGCTCCAGGCTTCCGAACACTGAAGTTTTCTTT. The encoded protein is CASSRLPNTEVFF.

This clonotype was detected ten times or more. The chain is built from TRBV27 and TRBJ2-7; D is possibly TRBD1 (6 bases). This CDR3 has 16 amino acids. Per germline, CDR1 MNHEY and CDR2 SMNVEV (reference sequence). The germline V and J ends were trimmed by 5 bases and 3 bases, with 20 bases remaining between them. CDR3 in amino acids: CASSPWEGQGHYEQYF. The CDR3 coding sequence is TGTGCCAGCAGTCCCTGGGAAGGGCAGGGGCACTACGAGCAGTACTTC.

This clonotype was counted between two and nine times. An end of the junction differs from the germline gene, which may be a read error. The chain recombines TRBV19 with TRBJ1-2; a possible D gene is TRBD1 (6 bases). The CDR3 runs 15 residues. Germline CDR1 LNHDA, CDR2 SQIVND (reference sequence). The CDR3 loop reads CASSTKSGTPYGYAF. The CDR3 DNA sequence: TGTGCCAGTAGTACTAAATCCGGGACACCGTATGGCTACGCCTTC.